This T cell receptor beta chain was recorded in a study of blood T cells in healthy people across ages. A second PCR of roughly 7 to 11 cycles used a sample-barcoded 5' primer and a J-beta primer mix. Using its own MiXCR run on the 5' RACE reads, TCRdb lists one record per CDR3 protein. The repertoire holds around 1,100,000 distinct CDR3 sequences, with 30% to 40% as singletons. The length of the CDR3 is 19 residues. V gave up 5 bases and J gave up 7 bases, with 33 bases separating them. Germline CDR1 and CDR2: MNHEY and SMNVEV (reference sequence). The rearrangement uses TRBV27 and TRBJ2-7; possibly TRBD1 for D (7 bases). Material: blood. The TCR was taken from a man younger than 35 in good health. CDR3: CASSARQGGFWGEYNEQYF. CDR3 DNA sequence: TGTGCCAGCAGTGCCCGACAGGGTGGGTTTTGGGGGGAATACAATGAGCAGTACTTC.